Listed below are T cell receptor beta chains from one sample, sequenced in a study of graft-versus-host responses after intestinal transplantation. No antigen has been identified for these receptors. The assay was immunoSEQ multiplex PCR, and TCRdb's table has in-frame clones only and misses some. Of 98,000 or so clones listed, more than 85% are singletons. The specimen comprised unstimulated CD4+ T cells sorted from spleen or lymph node cells, sampled before intestinal transplant. The receptors were sampled from a human donor who received an intestinal transplant. The CDR3 runs from the conserved cysteine through the conserved F or W. Fields, in order: CDR3 DNA, CDR3 protein, J gene, D gene, V gene, clone size. A D gene is named only where the DNA matches it firmly. Clone size appears in some rows only: once, few, many, or a class for an expanded clone.

CDR3nt: TGCAGCGTGCACCGGACAGGGAAGGGGGGCACTGAAGCTTTCTTT
CDR3aa: CSVHRTGKGGTEAFF
j_gene: TRBJ1-1
d_gene: TRBD1
v_gene: TRBV29-1
abundance: NA

CDR3nt: TGTGCCATCAGTGAGTCGACTCGCCAATACGAGCAGTACTTC
CDR3aa: CAISESTRQYEQYF
j_gene: TRBJ2-7
d_gene: NA
v_gene: TRBV10-3
abundance: few

CDR3nt: TGTGCCAGCCGCGTTGCAGGAGCTAACTATGGCTACACCTTC
CDR3aa: CASRVAGANYGYTF
j_gene: TRBJ1-2
d_gene: NA
v_gene: TRBV6-5
abundance: NA

CDR3nt: TGCGCCAGCAGCCAAGATAGTAGGACAGCATCTAACTATGGCTACACCTTC
CDR3aa: CASSQDSRTASNYGYTF
j_gene: TRBJ1-2
d_gene: NA
v_gene: TRBV4-1
abundance: once

CDR3nt: TGTGCCAGCAGTTACTCCCTGGATAGGGGTGAAAAACTGTTTTTT
CDR3aa: CASSYSLDRGEKLFF
j_gene: TRBJ1-4
d_gene: NA
v_gene: TRBV6-5
abundance: few

CDR3nt: TGTGCCAACGCAAGGTGGGGGGGGCGAATTAATCAGCCCCAGCATTTT
CDR3aa: CANARWGGRINQPQHF
j_gene: TRBJ1-5
d_gene: NA
v_gene: TRBV21-1
abundance: NA

CDR3nt: TGTGCCAGCAGTAGCGGGGGCACAGATACGCAGTATTTT
CDR3aa: CASSSGGTDTQYF
j_gene: TRBJ2-3
d_gene: TRBD2
v_gene: TRBV6-4
abundance: few

CDR3nt: TGTGCCAGCAGATCGACAGGGGGGAGCTCCTACGAGCAGTACTTC
CDR3aa: CASRSTGGSSYEQYF
j_gene: TRBJ2-7
d_gene: TRBD1
v_gene: TRBV6-5
abundance: NA

CDR3nt: TGTGCCAGCAGCCCAGGACAGGGGGCGATGGCTTTCTTT
CDR3aa: CASSPGQGAMAFF
j_gene: TRBJ1-1
d_gene: TRBD1
v_gene: TRBV7-3
abundance: NA

CDR3nt: TGTGCCAGCCGGCGGGGCGGGAATCTCCAAGAGACCCAGTACTTC
CDR3aa: CASRRGGNLQETQYF
j_gene: TRBJ2-5
d_gene: NA
v_gene: TRBV11-2
abundance: NA

CDR3nt: TGTGCCAGCAGCGTAGGCCCGACTAGCCGAGAGACCCAGTACTTC
CDR3aa: CASSVGPTSRETQYF
j_gene: TRBJ2-5
d_gene: TRBD2
v_gene: TRBV7-6
abundance: NA

CDR3nt: TGTGCCAGCAGAGAAGGGACTAGTACTTACAATGAGCAGTTCTTC
CDR3aa: CASREGTSTYNEQFF
j_gene: TRBJ2-1
d_gene: TRBD2
v_gene: TRBV5-4
abundance: NA

CDR3nt: TGTGCCAGCAGCCTGGCGGACAGGGGGGGCAATGAGCAGTTCTTC
CDR3aa: CASSLADRGGNEQFF
j_gene: TRBJ2-1
d_gene: TRBD1
v_gene: TRBV7-9
abundance: NA

CDR3nt: TGTGCCAGCAGTCCCGGCGGACAGGGGAAAGCTTTCTTT
CDR3aa: CASSPGGQGKAFF
j_gene: TRBJ1-1
d_gene: TRBD1
v_gene: TRBV28
abundance: NA

CDR3nt: TGTGCCAGCCGGGGCGAGGATGAAAAACTGTTTTTT
CDR3aa: CASRGEDEKLFF
j_gene: TRBJ1-4
d_gene: NA
v_gene: TRBV6-5
abundance: NA

CDR3nt: TGTGCCAGCAGCAGGACAGGGGCGGGCTCCTACGAGCAGTACTTC
CDR3aa: CASSRTGAGSYEQYF
j_gene: TRBJ2-7
d_gene: TRBD1
v_gene: TRBV5-6
abundance: NA

CDR3nt: TGTGCCAGTAGTGAGGCGGCTACAGATACGCAGTATTTT
CDR3aa: CASSEAATDTQYF
j_gene: TRBJ2-3
d_gene: NA
v_gene: TRBV19
abundance: few

CDR3nt: TGTGCCAGCAGTGAAAGGGGGCCCACAGATACGCAGTATTTT
CDR3aa: CASSERGPTDTQYF
j_gene: TRBJ2-3
d_gene: TRBD1
v_gene: TRBV2
abundance: NA

CDR3nt: TGTGCCAGTAAAAACCACGGGACAGGGGAGCCCCAGCATTTT
CDR3aa: CASKNHGTGEPQHF
j_gene: TRBJ1-5
d_gene: TRBD1
v_gene: TRBV19
abundance: NA

CDR3nt: TGTGCCAGCAGTGCGGGACAGGGAGCGGGTTCACCCCTCCACTTT
CDR3aa: CASSAGQGAGSPLHF
j_gene: TRBJ1-6
d_gene: TRBD1
v_gene: TRBV2
abundance: few

CDR3nt: TGTGCCAGCTCACCACGTACCGGGACTAGCGGGGCGGACGAGCAGTACTTC
CDR3aa: CASSPRTGTSGADEQYF
j_gene: TRBJ2-7
d_gene: TRBD2
v_gene: TRBV18
abundance: NA

CDR3nt: TGTGCCTGGAGTGCAGGGGTTCCCTCCTACGAGCAGTACTTC
CDR3aa: CAWSAGVPSYEQYF
j_gene: TRBJ2-7
d_gene: NA
v_gene: TRBV30
abundance: NA

CDR3nt: TGTGCCTGGAGTGGGGCGGGAGGGCCTCAAGACGAGCAGTACTTC
CDR3aa: CAWSGAGGPQDEQYF
j_gene: TRBJ2-7
d_gene: TRBD2
v_gene: TRBV30
abundance: NA

CDR3nt: TGTGCCAGCAGTTACTCCGGGGGGGCAGGCTACACCTTC
CDR3aa: CASSYSGGAGYTF
j_gene: TRBJ1-2
d_gene: NA
v_gene: TRBV6-5
abundance: NA

CDR3nt: TGTGCCGGGACTCTGAGACTCACAGATACGCAGTATTTT
CDR3aa: CAGTLRLTDTQYF
j_gene: TRBJ2-3
d_gene: NA
v_gene: TRBV30
abundance: NA

CDR3nt: TGTGCCAGCAGTACGACAGTCCCAGCTAGAGAGACCCAGTACTTC
CDR3aa: CASSTTVPARETQYF
j_gene: TRBJ2-5
d_gene: NA
v_gene: TRBV6-6
abundance: once

CDR3nt: TGTGCCAGCAGCTTAACTTATAGCGGGAGCGGGGAGCTGTTTTTT
CDR3aa: CASSLTYSGSGELFF
j_gene: TRBJ2-2
d_gene: TRBD2
v_gene: TRBV7-3
abundance: NA

CDR3nt: TGTGCCAGCAGGACCAACTTTGAATCACCCCTCCACTTT
CDR3aa: CASRTNFESPLHF
j_gene: TRBJ1-6
d_gene: NA
v_gene: TRBV27
abundance: NA

CDR3nt: TGTGCCAGCAGCCAAGATCTCACCCCTCTAGCGGGATATGAGCAGTTCTTC
CDR3aa: CASSQDLTPLAGYEQFF
j_gene: TRBJ2-1
d_gene: TRBD2
v_gene: TRBV4-2
abundance: NA

CDR3nt: TGTGCCAGCAACCCGGGACCTAATGAGCAGTTCTTC
CDR3aa: CASNPGPNEQFF
j_gene: TRBJ2-1
d_gene: NA
v_gene: TRBV6-1
abundance: NA

CDR3nt: TGTGCCAGCAGCTTGGCTGGGGGTTCAAACACTGAAGCTTTCTTT
CDR3aa: CASSLAGGSNTEAFF
j_gene: TRBJ1-1
d_gene: NA
v_gene: TRBV5-4
abundance: NA

CDR3nt: TGCGCCAGCAGCCCCCCCGGGACTAGCGGGCTCAATGAGCAGTTCTTC
CDR3aa: CASSPPGTSGLNEQFF
j_gene: TRBJ2-1
d_gene: TRBD2
v_gene: TRBV5-1
abundance: few

CDR3nt: TGTGCCAGCGTACGACAGCCAGGCTCTGGAAACACCATATATTTT
CDR3aa: CASVRQPGSGNTIYF
j_gene: TRBJ1-3
d_gene: NA
v_gene: TRBV7-2
abundance: NA

CDR3nt: TGTGCCAGCAGTGAAGGGCAGGGCAATCAGCCCCAGCATTTT
CDR3aa: CASSEGQGNQPQHF
j_gene: TRBJ1-5
d_gene: NA
v_gene: TRBV2
abundance: NA

CDR3nt: TGTGCCAGCAGCTTCCTCCCCGGGACTAGCCTTCAAGAGACCCAGTACTTC
CDR3aa: CASSFLPGTSLQETQYF
j_gene: TRBJ2-5
d_gene: TRBD2
v_gene: TRBV7-9
abundance: NA

CDR3nt: TGTGCCAGCAGTTTACAGCCGGGGGCCGGCGGGGAGCTGTTTTTT
CDR3aa: CASSLQPGAGGELFF
j_gene: TRBJ2-2
d_gene: NA
v_gene: TRBV28
abundance: NA

CDR3nt: TGTGCCAGCAGCCAAGGAACTAGCGGGAGGTCCCAAGAGACCCAGTACTTC
CDR3aa: CASSQGTSGRSQETQYF
j_gene: TRBJ2-5
d_gene: TRBD2
v_gene: TRBV4-2
abundance: NA

CDR3nt: TGTGCCAGCAGCTTAGAGGCAGGTCATGGGGGGGAGACCCAGTACTTC
CDR3aa: CASSLEAGHGGETQYF
j_gene: TRBJ2-5
d_gene: NA
v_gene: TRBV7-7
abundance: NA

CDR3nt: TGTGCCAGCAGTTACGGGGGCGCCCGATTC
CDR3aa: CASSYGGARF
j_gene: TRBJ1-2
d_gene: NA
v_gene: TRBV6-1
abundance: NA

CDR3nt: TGTGCCAGCAGTAGGAGGGGCACTGAAGCTTTCTTT
CDR3aa: CASSRRGTEAFF
j_gene: TRBJ1-1
d_gene: NA
v_gene: TRBV2
abundance: NA

CDR3nt: TGTGCCAGCAGCTTGGAATCAGTTTGGGCCACTGAAGCTTTCTTT
CDR3aa: CASSLESVWATEAFF
j_gene: TRBJ1-1
d_gene: NA
v_gene: TRBV5-5
abundance: NA

CDR3nt: TGTGCCAGCAGTAGGGGGACAGGGCCTAGCTATGGCTACACCTTC
CDR3aa: CASSRGTGPSYGYTF
j_gene: TRBJ1-2
d_gene: TRBD1
v_gene: TRBV6-5
abundance: once

CDR3nt: TGCGCCAGCAGGGGGGATCCTTATAGCAATCAGCCCCAGCATTTT
CDR3aa: CASRGDPYSNQPQHF
j_gene: TRBJ1-5
d_gene: NA
v_gene: TRBV5-1
abundance: NA

CDR3nt: TGTGCCAGCAGCGGGACAGGGACTACCCGAGAGCAGTACTTC
CDR3aa: CASSGTGTTREQYF
j_gene: TRBJ2-7
d_gene: NA
v_gene: TRBV9
abundance: NA

CDR3nt: TGCAGCGTTGCCCAGGGTGGACGCCCTCTGAACACTGAAGCTTTCTTT
CDR3aa: CSVAQGGRPLNTEAFF
j_gene: TRBJ1-1
d_gene: NA
v_gene: TRBV29-1
abundance: NA

CDR3nt: TGCGCCAGCAGCTTGGCTCCGGGACATGATAATTCACCCCTCCACTTT
CDR3aa: CASSLAPGHDNSPLHF
j_gene: TRBJ1-6
d_gene: NA
v_gene: TRBV5-1
abundance: NA

CDR3nt: TGTGCCAGCTCACCACCGGACAGGGGCTATGGCTACACCTTC
CDR3aa: CASSPPDRGYGYTF
j_gene: TRBJ1-2
d_gene: TRBD1
v_gene: TRBV18
abundance: NA

CDR3nt: TGTGCCAGCAGTTTCAAGGGGGTCTCCTACGAGCAGTACTTC
CDR3aa: CASSFKGVSYEQYF
j_gene: TRBJ2-7
d_gene: NA
v_gene: TRBV27
abundance: NA

CDR3nt: TGTGCCAGTATTCAAGGGGAAGGAGGGTCCACCGGGGAGCTGTTTTTT
CDR3aa: CASIQGEGGSTGELFF
j_gene: TRBJ2-2
d_gene: NA
v_gene: TRBV19
abundance: NA

CDR3nt: TGTGCCAGCAGCTTCGGAAACAGGCTAGAGACCCAGTACTTC
CDR3aa: CASSFGNRLETQYF
j_gene: TRBJ2-5
d_gene: NA
v_gene: TRBV7-3
abundance: NA

CDR3nt: TGCGCCAGCAGACTACAGGGGCAGAACCAAGAGACCCAGTACTTC
CDR3aa: CASRLQGQNQETQYF
j_gene: TRBJ2-5
d_gene: TRBD1
v_gene: TRBV5-1
abundance: NA

CDR3nt: TGTGCCAGCAGGCGAGACAATTCACCCCTCCACTTT
CDR3aa: CASRRDNSPLHF
j_gene: TRBJ1-6
d_gene: NA
v_gene: TRBV27
abundance: NA

CDR3nt: TGTGTCAGCAGCTTGGGACAGGTTAACACTGAAGCTTTCTTT
CDR3aa: CVSSLGQVNTEAFF
j_gene: TRBJ1-1
d_gene: TRBD1
v_gene: TRBV7-7
abundance: once

CDR3nt: TGTGCCAGCAGGATGGGACAGGGGAACACTGAAGCTTTCTTT
CDR3aa: CASRMGQGNTEAFF
j_gene: TRBJ1-1
d_gene: TRBD1
v_gene: TRBV5-4
abundance: NA

CDR3nt: TGTGCCAGCAGCCGAAGACTAGCGGGAGGCCAAGAGACCCAGTACTTC
CDR3aa: CASSRRLAGGQETQYF
j_gene: TRBJ2-5
d_gene: TRBD2
v_gene: TRBV2
abundance: NA

CDR3nt: TGTGCCAGTAGGGGAGGACAGCCGCAAGAGACCCAGTACTTC
CDR3aa: CASRGGQPQETQYF
j_gene: TRBJ2-5
d_gene: NA
v_gene: TRBV19
abundance: NA

CDR3nt: TGCAGCGTTGGGGGGAGAGGCAATCAGCCCCAGCATTTT
CDR3aa: CSVGGRGNQPQHF
j_gene: TRBJ1-5
d_gene: NA
v_gene: TRBV29-1
abundance: NA